This T cell receptor (beta chain) was observed in a study of blood T cell repertoires in COVID-19. Study-level background: Both acute and convalescent COVID-19 samples were obtained from the United States, Italy and Spain. From T cells, B-cell-depleted T cells, or PBMCs came the material, which was cDNA or gDNA.

This CDR3 has 13 residues. Germline assignment: CDR1 LNHDA and CDR2 SQIVND (reference sequence). The V end lost 5 bases, the J end lost 9 bases, and 14 bases lay between the germline ends. Method: immunoSEQ multiplex PCR; TCRdb's copy keeps in-frame clones and lacks some. The sample includes 300,000 to 350,000 clones, roughly 90% of them seen just once. The chain joins TRBV19 to TRBJ1-5; D may be TRBD1 (5 bases). The sequence derives from a woman in her twenties or thirties with COVID-19, enrolled during active disease. The material sequenced was peripheral blood. This CDR3 reads CASSRQSRGPQHF. In DNA, the CDR3 is TGTGCCAGTAGTCGACAGTCTAGGGGGCCCCAGCATTTT.